The 10 T cell receptor beta chains below come from one sample, sequenced in a study of patients and donors after allogeneic stem cell transplantation. TCRdb re-analysed the RT-PCR reads in MiXCR, keeping a single row per CDR3 protein. The profile shows under 200,000 distinct CDR3 sequences, about a quarter of them singletons. The sequenced sample was blood, either unsorted or a sorted T cell fraction (not recorded which). These receptors originate from a human donor who was either an allogeneic HSCT recipient or a stem cell or donor lymphocyte infusion donor (not recorded which). It is not recorded whose cells these are; they may come from a transplant donor.

This chain connects TRBV3-1 to TRBJ1-6, with D unresolved. Trimming took 4 bases from V and 5 from J, leaving 9 bases between them. CDR1 is LGHDT, CDR2 YNNKEL, per germline (reference sequence). CDR3 length: 14 residues. The CDR3 DNA follows: TGTGCCAGCAGCCCTTTGGCAGATAATTCACCCCTCCACTTT. It yields the protein CASSPLADNSPLHF.

The rearrangement uses TRBV11-1 and TRBJ2-1, with 8 bases identical to TRBD2. Germline V lookup: CDR1 SGHAT, CDR2 FQDESV (reference sequence). This CDR3 is built from 13 residues. Trimming cost V 5 bases and J 8 bases; bases outside gene matches: 5. The CDR3 nucleotides read TGTGCCAGCAGCCCAGGACTAGCCCATGAGCAGTTCTTC. This sequence encodes CASSPGLAHEQFF.

This sequence joins TRBV29-1 and TRBJ2-1; D ambiguous. V shed 4 bases and J shed 6 bases, with 13 bases lying between them. The CDR3 has 13 amino acids. From germline, CDR1 is SQVTM and CDR2 ANQGSEA. For the CDR3, the DNA is TGCAGCGTTGTAGTCTCTCTGGGCAATGAGCAGTTCTTC. Translating it yields CSVVVSLGNEQFF.

The chain uses TRBV5-1 and TRBJ1-2; no clear D gene. Trimming took 3 bases from V and 4 from J, leaving 10 bases between them. The germline CDR1 and CDR2 sequences are SGHRS and YFSETQ. The CDR3 consists of 13 residues. The CDR3 nucleotides read TGCGCCAGCAGCTATGGACTGACCTATGGCTACACCTTC. This codes for CASSYGLTYGYTF.

V gene TRBV7-2 combines with J gene TRBJ2-3; TRBD1 matches 8 bases. The germline V gene has CDR1 SGHTA and CDR2 FQGNSA. V lost 6 bases, J lost 0 bases, and 5 bases stayed unmatched. This CDR3 is built from 15 residues. The CDR3 is CASRPDRGSTDTQYF. Here the CDR3 DNA reads TGTGCCAGCAGACCCGACAGGGGTAGCACAGATACGCAGTATTTT.

This clonotype was counted only a few times. The chain carries TRBV20-1 and TRBJ1-1, with D perhaps TRBD1 (5 bases). V was pared by 1 base and J by 10 bases, with 13 bases between. This CDR3 is built from 12 residues. CDR1 is DFQATT and CDR2 is SNEGSKA in the germline V gene (reference sequence). The CDR3 region is CSARGDQVLAFF. CDR3 nucleotide sequence: TGCAGTGCTAGAGGGGACCAGGTCTTAGCTTTCTTT.

This clonotype has only a few counts. V usage is TRBV7-9 and J usage is TRBJ1-4; no firm D call. From germline, CDR1 is SEHNR and CDR2 FQNEAQ (reference sequence). V lost 5 bases, J lost 5 bases, and 12 bases lay in between. CDR3 length equals 14 residues. The CDR3 DNA reads as TGTGCCAGCAGCCCGCTTAGTTCCAATGAAAAACTGTTTTTT. It yields the protein CASSPLSSNEKLFF.

The genes are TRBV7-9 and TRBJ2-3, with D uncertain. Per the germline V gene, CDR1 is SEHNR and CDR2 is FQNEAQ (reference sequence). The CDR3 extends over 13 amino acids. Trimming took off 4 bases at V and 5 bases at J, with 10 bases between the two ends. The CDR3 loop is CASSSPFGDTQYF. CDR3 coding DNA: TGTGCCAGCAGCTCCCCTTTTGGAGATACGCAGTATTTT. The whole variable domain, filled in from reference TRBV7-9 and TRBJ2-3, reads DTGVSQNPRHKITKRGQNVTFRCDPISEHNRLYWYRQTLGQGPEFLTYFQNEAQLEKSRLLSDRFSAERPKGSFSTLEIQRTEQGDSAMYLCASSSPFGDTQYFGPGTRLTVL.

There are a few counts of this clonotype. The rearrangement joins TRBV6-6 to TRBJ1-4, with D perhaps matching TRBD1 (5 bases). The germline CDR1 and CDR2 sequences are MNHNY and SVGAGI (reference sequence). The CDR3 spans 15 residues. With 8 bases removed from V and 7 bases from J, the gap between germline ends came to 20 bases. The CDR3 DNA reads TGTGCCAGCGGGAAACCCAGGGTAGCACTTGAAAAACTGTTTTTT. It encodes CASGKPRVALEKLFF.

This rearrangement joins TRBV12-3 or TRBV12-4 to TRBJ2-1; weak D call: TRBD2 (5 bases). This CDR3 is 14 amino acids long. V was pared by 6 bases and J by 6 bases, with 15 bases between. CDR3 residues: CASSPETTVNEQFF. In DNA form, the CDR3 reads TGTGCCAGCAGCCCTGAGACTACCGTCAATGAGCAGTTCTTC.